One sample yielded the 32 T cell receptor beta chains listed below, sequenced in a study of sequential checkpoint blockade in melanoma. The treatment is: randomized to nivolumab then ipilimumab (arm A) or the reverse (arm B). Clones were read by immunoSEQ multiplex PCR, and TCRdb kept only the in-frame ones, dropping some. The table includes 35,000 to 40,000 clones, 70% to 90% detected once. The source material was CD8+ T cells sorted from blood (inferred from file names), sampled from a patient given nivolumab and ipilimumab in sequence. These TCRs come from a human donor with melanoma.

The chain carries TRBV15 and TRBJ2-5, with D hard to call. The DNA matches TRBJ2-7 better at its end, which makes the J call doubtful. CDR1 is LNHNV and CDR2 is YYDKDF in the germline V gene (reference sequence). The CDR3 is 14 amino acids. The CDR3: CATSNRRLNYEQYF. CDR3 nucleotides: TGTGCCACCAGCAACCGACGCTTGAACTACGAGCAGTACTTC.

The count of this clone is one. The rearrangement joins TRBV19 to TRBJ1-1; maybe TRBD1 (6 bases). The CDR3 extends over 15 amino acids. CDR1 is LNHDA and CDR2 is SQIVND in the germline V gene (reference sequence). Trimming cost V 5 bases and J 5 bases, with 18 bases left between them. The CDR3 nucleotides are TGTGCCAGTAGTGCCCCAGGGGCGGCGTGGACTGAAGCTTTCTTT. Translated, it gives CASSAPGAAWTEAFF. Using reference TRBV19 and TRBJ1-1 for the parts outside the CDR3, the full variable domain is DGGITQSPKYLFRKEGQNVTLSCEQNLNHDAMYWYRQDPGQGLRLIYYSQIVNDFQKGDIAEGYSVSREKKESFPLTVTSAQKNPTAFYLCASSAPGAAWTEAFFGQGTRLTVV.

The chain couples TRBV5-6 to TRBJ2-5, with D possibly matching TRBD1 (6 bases). CDR1 and CDR2 from the germline V gene are SGHDT and YYEEEE. CDR3 length: 16 residues. Trimming removed 4 bases from V and 0 bases from J, with 16 bases in between. The CDR3 spells CASSGGLGAYQETQYF. The CDR3 DNA sequence: TGTGCCAGCAGCGGGGGCCTCGGGGCGTACCAAGAGACCCAGTACTTC.

This chain links TRBV5-1 with TRBJ2-1, with 9 bases fitting TRBD2. Germline trimming cut 0 bases from V and 0 bases from J; bases unmatched to any gene: 4. The CDR3 spans 17 residues. From germline, CDR1 is SGHRS and CDR2 YFSETQ. The CDR3 DNA sequence: TGCGCCAGCAGCTTGGGCCTAGCGGGGAGCTCCTACAATGAGCAGTTCTTC. This encodes CASSLGLAGSSYNEQFF.

The rearrangement joins TRBV5-1 to TRBJ2-4, with TRBD1 identical over 9 bases. The ends lost 4 bases at V and 6 bases at J; junction bases unmatched: 14. This CDR3 is built from 17 residues. Germline V lookup: CDR1 SGHRS, CDR2 YFSETQ. In DNA form, the CDR3 reads TGCGCCAGCAGCGGGAACAACGGGACAGGGTTTGGAAACATTCAGTACTTC. Amino acid sequence: CASSGNNGTGFGNIQYF.

The chain employs TRBV6-5 and TRBJ2-1, with a weak D call TRBD1 (6 bases). Germline CDR1 and CDR2: MNHEY and SVGAGI. V gave up 2 bases and J gave up 2 bases, with 10 bases separating them. The CDR3 runs 15 residues. The CDR3 protein is CASSYGRTAYNEQFF. The CDR3 DNA is TGTGCCAGCAGTTACGGCAGGACAGCCTACAATGAGCAGTTCTTC.

The rearrangement joins TRBV28 to TRBJ1-1; D uncertain. The CDR3 is 12 amino acids. The V and J ends lost 6 bases and 10 bases respectively, with 15 bases between them. The germline CDR1 and CDR2 sequences are MDHEN and SYDVKM. CDR3 sequence reads: CASSPSVGGAFF. The CDR3 region has the DNA TGTGCCAGCAGCCCAAGTGTGGGAGGAGCTTTCTTT.

CDR3 protein: CASSLAQGTYEQYF. The CDR3 coding sequence is TGTGCCAGCAGCTTGGCTCAGGGAACCTACGAGCAGTACTTC. The chain employs TRBV5-5 and TRBJ2-7, with a tentative D call TRBD1 (5 bases). CDR3 length equals 14 residues. V gave up 0 bases and J gave up 2 bases, with 9 bases separating them. CDR1 SGHKS and CDR2 YYEKEE come from the germline V gene (reference sequence).

The rearrangement joins TRBV11-2 to TRBJ2-7; 9 nucleotides agree with TRBD1. The germline V gene encodes CDR1 SGHAT and CDR2 FQNNGV. The J segment lost 3 bases and the V segment lost 8 bases, leaving 5 bases of the junction unmatched. This CDR3 has 13 amino acids. This chain's CDR3 is CASGQGPLYEQYF. The CDR3 DNA follows: TGTGCCAGCGGACAGGGGCCCCTCTACGAGCAGTACTTC.

This chain joins TRBV27 and TRBJ1-5; tentative D call: TRBD1 (5 bases). The germline V gene encodes CDR1 MNHEY and CDR2 SMNVEV (reference sequence). The V end lost 2 bases, the J end lost 0 bases, and 8 bases lay between the germline ends. This CDR3 is 15 amino acids long. CDR3 protein: CASSLGGASNQPQHF. CDR3 DNA: TGTGCCAGCAGTTTAGGTGGGGCTAGCAATCAGCCCCAGCATTTT.

The chain uses TRBV11-2 and TRBJ2-7; 12 bases map to TRBD1. V dropped 0 bases and J dropped 4; count of bases not matched to a gene: 4. CDR3 size: 16 residues. CDR1 SGHAT and CDR2 FQNNGV come from the germline V gene. The CDR3 sequence: CASSLDRDRGPYEQYV. The CDR3 region has the DNA TGTGCCAGCAGCTTAGACCGGGACAGGGGGCCTTACGAGCAGTACGTC.

This sequence joins TRBV5-1 and TRBJ2-7, with 11 bases fitting TRBD2. The CDR3 is 17 amino acids. Germline lookup yields CDR1 SGHRS and CDR2 YFSETQ. After removal of 0 bases from V and 2 bases from J, the junction contained 7 bases not matched to a gene. The CDR3 DNA reads TGCGCCAGCAGCTTGGCAGTAGCGGGAGGGCCCACCTACGAGCAGTACTTC. The encoded protein is CASSLAVAGGPTYEQYF.

This chain links TRBV5-4 with TRBJ2-3; TRBD1 matches at 7 bases. Germline V gives CDR1 SGHNT, CDR2 YYREEE (reference sequence). The CDR3 loop spans 19 amino acids. V shed 1 base and J 2 bases; nucleotides not matched to a gene: 16. The CDR3 coding sequence is TGTGCCAGCAGCTTGCCGACACTCCTTAGCAGGGGGTACACAGATACGCAGTATTTT. Amino acids: CASSLPTLLSRGYTDTQYF.

CDR3 sequence reads: CASSLVDRGLGGYTF. CDR3 DNA: TGTGCCAGCAGCTTAGTGGACAGGGGGCTCGGCGGCTACACCTTC. The chain combines TRBV7-9 with TRBJ1-2; TRBD1 agrees at 11 bases. CDR3 length: 15 residues. Germline CDR1 and CDR2: SEHNR and FQNEAQ (reference sequence). V shed 1 base, J shed 8 bases, and the junction held 6 bases outside the gene matches.

The chain combines TRBV10-1 with TRBJ1-1; tentative D call: TRBD1 (5 bases). This CDR3 is 17 amino acids long. Trimming cost V 7 bases and J 5 bases, with 26 bases left between them. Per the germline V gene, CDR1 is WNHNN and CDR2 is SYGVQD (reference sequence). The CDR3 DNA follows: TGCGCCAGCACTCCCCAGAGGGCAGGGAGGGAGGGGACTGAAGCTTTCTTT. It codes for CASTPQRAGREGTEAFF.

Only one count was recorded for this clone. V is TRBV6-5 and J is TRBJ1-5; weak D call: TRBD1 (5 bases). The CDR3 totals 15 residues. The ends were cut back, 2 bases at V and 3 bases at J, with 11 bases in the middle. Germline values: CDR1 MNHEY, CDR2 SVGAGI. The CDR3 reads CASSYGVGDNQPQHF. In DNA form, the CDR3 reads TGTGCCAGCAGTTACGGGGTAGGGGACAATCAGCCCCAGCATTTT.

This sequence joins TRBV9 and TRBJ2-2; D not certain. The CDR3 length is 14 residues. The V and J ends lost 0 bases and 6 bases respectively, with 9 bases between them. Germline V CDR1 and CDR2: SGDLS, YYNGEE. The chain's CDR3 is CASSVGPQAGELFF. The CDR3 coding sequence is TGTGCCAGCAGCGTAGGCCCTCAGGCCGGGGAGCTGTTTTTT.

The chain combines TRBV30 with TRBJ2-5; D ambiguous. The J call could be wrong; TRBJ2-7 is a better fit for the DNA end. The V gene's germline CDR1 is GTSNPN and CDR2 SVGIG (reference sequence). CDR3 length: 13 residues. In DNA form, the CDR3 reads TGTGCCTGGAGTGACCCTAGCTCCTACGAGCAGTACTTC. Protein sequence: CAWSDPSSYEQYF.

The chain carries TRBV6-9 and TRBJ1-3, with 7 positions matching TRBD1. Per the germline V gene, CDR1 is MNHGY and CDR2 is SVAAGI. V shed 2 bases and J 0 bases; nucleotides not matched to a gene: 10. The CDR3 is made up of 18 amino acids. CDR3 bases: TGTGCCAGCAGTTATCATTCCGGACAGGCCCGCTCTGGAAACACCATATATTTT. This translates into CASSYHSGQARSGNTIYF.

This chain links TRBV28 with TRBJ2-7, with 7 bases matching TRBD1. CDR1 MDHEN and CDR2 SYDVKM come from the germline V gene. The CDR3 has 13 residues. Trimming removed 2 bases from V and 3 bases from J; junction bases left unmatched: 1. CDR3 sequence (DNA): TGTGCCAGCAGTTTAAGGGACAGCTACGAGCAGTACTTC. This sequence encodes CASSLRDSYEQYF.

The rearrangement uses TRBV27 and TRBJ2-5; 10 bases are a match to TRBD2. The DNA end lines up better with TRBJ2-7; the J call may be wrong. This CDR3 contains 14 residues. CDR1 MNHEY and CDR2 SMNVEV come from the germline V gene (reference sequence). In DNA, the CDR3 is TGTGCCAGCAGTTCTAGCGGGAGAACCTACGAGCAGTACTTC. Protein: CASSSSGRTYEQYF.

The chain is built from TRBV5-4 and TRBJ2-2, with D maybe TRBD2 (6 bases). Trimming removed 4 bases at V and 7 bases at J, with 8 bases between. The CDR3 covers 12 residues. The germline gives CDR1 SGHNT, CDR2 YYREEE (reference sequence). DNA for the CDR3: TGTGCCAGCAGCGCGGGGCTCGGGGAGCTGTTTTTT. Its protein product is CASSAGLGELFF.

V gene TRBV19 combines with J gene TRBJ2-2; D uncertain. Germline CDR1 and CDR2: LNHDA and SQIVND (reference sequence). Trimming took off 1 base at V and 6 bases at J, with 9 bases between the two ends. The CDR3 has 14 amino acids. CDR3 in DNA: TGTGCCAGTAGTATAGGCCCGGGTCCCGGGGAGCTGTTTTTT. Protein product: CASSIGPGPGELFF.

The chain joins TRBV7-9 to TRBJ2-7; 7 bases fit TRBD2. This CDR3 has 13 amino acids. Germline V gives CDR1 SEHNR, CDR2 FQNEAQ (reference sequence). In nucleotides, the CDR3 is TGTGCCAGCAGCCCGCCGGGAGGTTCCGAGCAGCACGTC. Translation: CASSPPGGSEQHV.

The V and J genes are TRBV5-4 and TRBJ2-1, with D possibly TRBD2 on 5 matching bases. This CDR3 contains 14 residues. With 1 base removed from V and 9 bases from J, the gap between germline ends came to 14 bases. CDR1 and CDR2 (germline): SGHNT, YYREEE (reference sequence). CDR3: CASSLSSSIAEQFF. CDR3 nucleotide sequence: TGTGCCAGCAGCTTGTCTAGCTCTATCGCTGAGCAGTTCTTC.

The chain combines TRBV7-9 with TRBJ2-2; D not resolved. The V gene's germline CDR1 is SEHNR and CDR2 FQNEAQ (reference sequence). V lost 6 bases and J lost 5, with 10 bases in between. CDR3 size: 13 residues. CDR3 residues: CASSPDLTGELFF. CDR3 nucleotide sequence: TGTGCCAGCAGTCCTGACTTGACCGGGGAGCTGTTTTTT.

V and J are TRBV25-1 and TRBJ1-6; tentatively, D is TRBD1 (5 bases). Trimming stripped 3 bases from V and 0 bases from J, with 6 bases between. Germline assignment: CDR1 MGHDK and CDR2 SYGVNS. The CDR3 contains 15 residues. Here the CDR3 DNA reads TGTGCCAGCAGTGACGACAGCTCCTATAATTCACCCCTCCACTTT. Its protein product is CASSDDSSYNSPLHF.

This clone was seen a single time. V gene TRBV19 combines with J gene TRBJ2-2, with 15 bases that match TRBD2. The CDR3 has 19 residues. Losses at the gene ends were 4 bases for V and 4 bases for J; bases not matched to a gene: 10. Germline V gene data show CDR1 as LNHDA and CDR2 as SQIVND (reference sequence). CDR3 in amino acids: CASSTRTSGRAGRTGELFF. CDR3 nucleotides: TGTGCCAGTAGTACTCGGACTAGCGGGAGGGCGGGTCGCACCGGGGAGCTGTTTTTT.

Here the CDR3 reads CASSWTGFEQYF. CDR3 sequence (DNA): TGTGCCAGCAGCTGGACAGGGTTCGAGCAGTACTTC. The chain links TRBV5-5 to TRBJ2-7, with TRBD1 identical over 8 bases. The V segment lost 3 bases and the J segment 6 bases; nucleotides outside the gene matches: 2. The CDR3 extends over 12 amino acids. Looked up from germline, CDR1 is SGHKS and CDR2 is YYEKEE (reference sequence).

The sample holds a few counts of this clone. This chain connects TRBV9 to TRBJ2-1; no definite D call. Trimming left V 0 bases short and J 9 bases short, with 13 bases between. Germline V gives CDR1 SGDLS, CDR2 YYNGEE. This CDR3 has 14 amino acids. The chain's CDR3 is CASSVDGFQGEQFF. DNA for the CDR3: TGTGCCAGCAGCGTAGACGGGTTTCAAGGTGAGCAGTTCTTC.

The J gene is TRBJ2-5, the V gene TRBV19; D gene unclear. This CDR3 spans 15 amino acids. The germline V gene encodes CDR1 LNHDA and CDR2 SQIVND (reference sequence). V was pared by 2 bases and J by 2 bases, with 12 bases between. The CDR3 DNA is TGTGCCAGTAGTATATACCCCTCCACACAAGAGACCCAGTACTTC. Its translation: CASSIYPSTQETQYF.

This sequence joins TRBV27 and TRBJ1-1; possibly TRBD1 for D (5 bases). V was shortened by 5 bases and J by 0 bases, with 19 bases between the two germline ends. Germline CDR1 reads MNHEY; CDR2 reads SMNVEV (reference sequence). This CDR3 has 17 residues. The CDR3 region has the DNA TGTGCCAGCAGTCCCACCTGGGGCAGTCCCTTGAACACTGAAGCTTTCTTT. It is translated as CASSPTWGSPLNTEAFF.